Listed here are 28 T cell receptor beta chains from one sample, sequenced in a study of blood T cell repertoires in COVID-19. The repertoire was sequenced with immunoSEQ multiplex PCR; TCRdb's copy has only in-frame clones and lacks some. The sample holds about 87,000 clones, around 87% seen once. The sequenced sample consisted of peripheral blood. The receptors shown here come from a woman of 80 years or more with acute or convalescent COVID-19.

The chain joins TRBV5-5 to TRBJ1-2, with TRBD1 matching over 7 bases. This CDR3 contains 14 residues. The germline gives CDR1 SGHKS, CDR2 YYEKEE (reference sequence). V was pared by 0 bases and J by 4 bases, with 3 bases of the junction left unmatched. The DNA of the CDR3 is TGTGCCAGCAGCTTGGATAGGGGGCGCTATGGCTACACCTTC. This codes for CASSLDRGRYGYTF.

The chain employs TRBV28 and TRBJ1-2, with 8 positions matching TRBD1. The CDR3 contains 14 residues. The J segment lost 4 bases and the V segment lost 4 bases, leaving 5 bases of the junction unmatched. The germline V gene encodes CDR1 MDHEN and CDR2 SYDVKM. CDR3 sequence: CASSYGQGGYGYTF. For the CDR3, the DNA is TGTGCCAGCAGTTACGGACAGGGTGGCTATGGCTACACCTTC.

This chain joins TRBV3-1 (or the pseudogene TRBV3-2) and TRBJ1-3; D ambiguous. Trimming removed 4 bases from V and 6 bases from J, with 13 bases in between. The CDR3 sequence is 14 residues long. The germline V gene has CDR1 LGHDT and CDR2 YNNKEL (reference sequence). The CDR3 loop reads CASSRLNNANTIYF. The CDR3 nucleotides are TGTGCCAGCAGCCGACTAAACAATGCAAACACCATATATTTT.

The CDR3 bases are TGTGCCAGCTCACCTTCACAGGGTCGGAACACTGAAGCTTTCTTT. Protein: CASSPSQGRNTEAFF. The chain recombines TRBV18 with TRBJ1-1; a possible D gene is TRBD1 (6 bases). In germline, CDR1 is KGHSH, CDR2 LQKENI. Trimming left V 3 bases short and J 1 base short, with 12 bases between. This CDR3 comprises 15 residues.

The chain links TRBV28 to TRBJ2-2; the D gene is possibly TRBD2 (6 bases). Trimming removed 6 bases at V and 3 bases at J, with 17 bases between. This CDR3 comprises 16 residues. CDR1 and CDR2 (germline): MDHEN, SYDVKM. The CDR3 nucleotides are TGTGCCAGCAGGCCCCGGGGGAGAGGGGACACCGGGGAGCTGTTTTTT. Translating it yields CASRPRGRGDTGELFF.

The rearrangement joins TRBV27 to TRBJ2-7; D perhaps matches TRBD2 (6 bases). Germline CDR1 reads MNHEY; CDR2 reads SMNVEV (reference sequence). Deletions cut 6 bases from V and 3 bases from J, with 12 bases between. This CDR3 contains 13 residues. The CDR3 here is CASRGTGSYEQYF. The CDR3 nucleotides read TGTGCCAGCAGGGGGACCGGGAGCTACGAGCAGTACTTC.

The chain couples TRBV2 to TRBJ2-2, with D tentatively TRBD1 (7 bases). Germline CDR1 SNHLY, CDR2 FYNNEI. V lost 8 bases, J lost 4 bases, and 23 bases lay in between. CDR3 length: 17 residues. The CDR3 is CASGPDRPTRLTGELFF. The CDR3 coding sequence is TGTGCCAGCGGCCCGGACAGGCCGACTAGGCTCACCGGGGAGCTGTTTTTT. Full variable domain (outside the CDR3, taken from reference TRBV2 and TRBJ2-2): EPEVTQTPSHQVTQMGQEVILRCVPISNHLYFYWYRQILGQKVEFLVSFYNNEISEKSEIFDDQFSVERPDGSNFTLKIRSTKLEDSAMYFCASGPDRPTRLTGELFFGEGSRLTVL.

The rearrangement links TRBV20-1 to TRBJ2-5, with TRBD1 as a possible D gene (6 bases). V lost 4 bases, J lost 4 bases, and 7 bases lay in between. The CDR3 has 11 amino acids. Germline V gives CDR1 DFQATT, CDR2 SNEGSKA (reference sequence). The CDR3 DNA follows: TGCAGTGCTAAACAGGGAGAGACCCAGTACTTC. Amino acids: CSAKQGETQYF.

The chain is built from TRBV3-1 (or the pseudogene TRBV3-2) and TRBJ2-7; TRBD2 matches 9 bases. This CDR3 contains 14 residues. Trimming removed 6 bases from V and 0 bases from J; junction bases left unmatched: 3. Germline CDR1 LGHDT, CDR2 YNNKEL (reference sequence). The CDR3 loop reads CASSLAGSSYEQYF. CDR3 nucleotide sequence: TGTGCCAGCAGTCTAGCGGGGAGCTCCTACGAGCAGTACTTC.

CDR3 nucleotide sequence: TGTGCCAGCGGGACCGGGACTAGTTCCTACAATGAGCAGTTCTTC. This encodes CASGTGTSSYNEQFF. The chain couples TRBV11-2 to TRBJ2-1; 8 bases align to TRBD2. V dropped 8 bases and J dropped 1; count of bases not matched to a gene: 7. Germline CDR1 reads SGHAT; CDR2 reads FQNNGV. The CDR3 loop spans 15 amino acids.

The genes are TRBV19 and TRBJ2-3, with TRBD2 matching 15 bases. This CDR3 is built from 21 residues. Germline values: CDR1 LNHDA, CDR2 SQIVND (reference sequence). V was pared by 3 bases and J by 0 bases, with 13 bases of the junction left unmatched. CDR3 coding DNA: TGTGCCAGTAGTATCGGGGCTCCGGGACTAGCGGGAGGCCATAGCACAGATACGCAGTATTTT. It yields the protein CASSIGAPGLAGGHSTDTQYF.

Written as DNA, the CDR3 is TGTGCCAGCAGCTTAGGCGTGACAGAAAGACTTCGGGATACGCAGTATTTT. This gives the protein CASSLGVTERLRDTQYF. The gene calls are TRBV7-2 and TRBJ2-3, with a tentative D call TRBD1 (5 bases). This CDR3 is 17 amino acids long. Trimming cost V 1 base and J 6 bases, with 20 bases left between them. From germline, CDR1 is SGHTA and CDR2 FQGNSA.

The rearrangement links TRBV6-5 to TRBJ1-2; TRBD1 might be the D (5 bases). V was clipped by 4 bases and J by 5 bases, with 11 bases between them. Germline V lookup: CDR1 MNHEY, CDR2 SVGAGI. The CDR3 spans 13 residues. CDR3 nucleotide sequence: TGTGCCAGCAGTTCGACAGACCTGTATGGCTACACCTTC. This translates into CASSSTDLYGYTF.

This chain connects TRBV7-9 to TRBJ1-2; D unclear. Germline V gene data show CDR1 as SEHNR and CDR2 as FQNEAQ (reference sequence). Trimming stripped 4 bases from V and 6 bases from J, with 18 bases between. The CDR3 extends over 15 amino acids. The CDR3 sequence: CASSSTLYRGHGYTF. The CDR3 DNA sequence: TGTGCCAGCAGCTCCACACTTTATCGAGGGCATGGCTACACCTTC.

The chain has TRBV7-3 and TRBJ2-2; 9 bases match TRBD2. The CDR3 runs 16 residues. CDR1 and CDR2 from the germline V gene are SGHTA and FQGTGA. Germline trimming cut 2 bases from V and 4 bases from J; bases unmatched to any gene: 5. Here the CDR3 DNA reads TGTGCCAGCAGCTTATTTTCTAGCGGGACCACCGGGGAGCTGTTTTTT. As protein: CASSLFSSGTTGELFF.

Regarding this clone: The germline gene is not matched at one end of the junction; a read error may be the cause. This chain links TRBV18 with TRBJ1-5; unclear D gene. The length of the CDR3 is 13 residues. Germline V gene data show CDR1 as KGHSH and CDR2 as LQKENI. CDR3 DNA sequence: TGTGCCAGCTCGCCACGAGAAGAACAGCCCCAGCATTTT. It codes for CASSPREEQPQHF.

The J gene is TRBJ2-1, the V gene TRBV11-1; D may be TRBD1 (6 bases). This CDR3 is 14 amino acids long. V lost 2 bases and J lost 7, with 12 bases in between. Germline loops: CDR1 SGHAT, CDR2 FQDESV (reference sequence). CDR3: CASSLNIRGNEQFF. In DNA, the CDR3 is TGTGCCAGCAGCTTAAATATCAGGGGAAATGAGCAGTTCTTC.

This clone was seen once. The J gene is TRBJ2-3, the V gene TRBV7-2; TRBD2 matches 8 bases. Trimming took 2 bases from V and 1 from J; bases not matched to a gene: 5. Germline CDR1 reads SGHTA; CDR2 reads FQGNSA. This CDR3 is 16 amino acids long. As DNA, the CDR3 is TGTGCCAGCAGCTTACTTCGGCGGGGGGGCACAGATACGCAGTATTTT. This encodes CASSLLRRGGTDTQYF.

V gene TRBV2 combines with J gene TRBJ2-2; 9 positions match TRBD1. Germline V gene data show CDR1 as SNHLY and CDR2 as FYNNEI. The V segment lost 7 bases and the J segment 6 bases; nucleotides outside the gene matches: 9. This CDR3 is 15 amino acids long. In nucleotides, the CDR3 is TGTGCCAGCAAAGCGGGACAGGGTTCATCCGGGGAGCTGTTTTTT. Encoded protein: CASKAGQGSSGELFF.

The chain is built from TRBV28 and TRBJ1-1, with a tentative D call TRBD1 (5 bases). The CDR3 runs to 14 residues. V lost 3 bases, J lost 5 bases, and 13 bases lay in between. Germline assignment: CDR1 MDHEN and CDR2 SYDVKM. In nucleotides, the CDR3 is TGTGCCAGCAGTTTGGGAGGGGTGGGGACTGAAGCTTTCTTT. Translating gives CASSLGGVGTEAFF.

This clone occurred a few times. The chain uses TRBV21-1 and TRBJ2-5; the table names TRBD2, a call not compared with the DNA. TRBV21-1 is shown as a pseudogene. The length of the CDR3 is 16 residues. The CDR3 sequence: CASSRTSGVGGETQYF. For the CDR3, the DNA is TGTGCCAGCAGCAGGACTAGCGGGGTAGGAGGGGAGACCCAGTACTTC.

The V and J genes are TRBV7-2 and TRBJ2-6; D is unresolved. V lost 3 bases and J lost 1, with 7 bases in between. This CDR3 spans 15 amino acids. CDR1 SGHTA and CDR2 FQGNSA come from the germline V gene. CDR3 DNA sequence: TGTGCCAGCAGCTTGGTACTATCTGGGGCCAACGTCCTGACTTTC. It is translated as CASSLVLSGANVLTF.

The rearrangement links TRBV7-8 to TRBJ1-4; D might be TRBD1 (5 bases). Germline CDR1 and CDR2: SGHVS and FQNEAQ. This CDR3 is built from 16 residues. The germline V and J ends were trimmed by 5 bases and 5 bases, with 18 bases remaining between them. For the CDR3, the DNA is TGTGCCAGCAGCACTCTTTTGACAGTACTCAATGAAAAACTGTTTTTT. Protein sequence: CASSTLLTVLNEKLFF.

The rearrangement joins TRBV6-2 or TRBV6-3 to TRBJ1-5, with 11 bases lining up with TRBD1. V shed 5 bases, J shed 0 bases, and the junction held 3 bases outside the gene matches. The germline CDR1 and CDR2 sequences are MNHEY and SVGEGT. The CDR3 is 16 residues long. CDR3 DNA: TGTGCCAGCAGTGGTGGACAGGGGGCTAGCAATCAGCCCCAGCATTTT. It is translated as CASSGGQGASNQPQHF.

This CDR3 reads CASSDVDRRNTIYF. Written as DNA, the CDR3 is TGTGCCAGCAGTGATGTGGACAGAAGAAACACCATATATTTT. The chain links TRBV2 to TRBJ1-3, with D possibly being TRBD1 (6 bases). CDR1 and CDR2 from the germline V gene are SNHLY and FYNNEI. The CDR3 is made up of 14 amino acids. Trimming took 3 bases from V and 5 from J, leaving 11 bases between them.

The chain recombines TRBV9 with TRBJ2-7; unclear D gene. Trimming took 2 bases from V and 2 from J, leaving 11 bases between them. Germline V gene data show CDR1 as SGDLS and CDR2 as YYNGEE. The CDR3 covers 14 residues. The CDR3 DNA reads as TGTGCCAGCAGCGTTGGGCCCGAGCCCTACGAGCAGTACTTC. Its protein is CASSVGPEPYEQYF.

This chain connects TRBV30 to TRBJ1-5; 7 nucleotides match TRBD1. The trim removed 3 bases at V and 4 bases at J, leaving 9 bases unmatched. The CDR3 sequence is 15 residues long. In germline, CDR1 is GTSNPN, CDR2 SVGIG (reference sequence). DNA of the CDR3: TGTGCCTGGAGCACCTTCCGGGACAGAAATCAGCCCCAGCATTTT. This codes for CAWSTFRDRNQPQHF.

V usage is TRBV5-1 and J usage is TRBJ1-1; 10 nucleotides align to TRBD1. Germline V lookup: CDR1 SGHRS, CDR2 YFSETQ. This CDR3 region has 14 residues. The trim removed 6 bases at V and 5 bases at J, leaving 7 bases unmatched. The CDR3: CASTMGQGRTEAFF. CDR3 nucleotides: TGCGCCAGCACTATGGGACAGGGGCGGACTGAAGCTTTCTTT.